This TCR beta chain was sequenced in a study of shared clonotypes between healthy human individuals. Findings of the study overall: In contrast to clonotypes shared by all four donors, non-shared clonotypes had lower generation probabilities. The sharing of approximately 4.6% of naive CD4 clonotypes was seen across several donors.

Concerning this clone itself: Its antigen is still unknown.

CD45RO-negative, CCR7-positively selected cells formed the naive CD8 fraction, excluding terminally differentiated effector memory CD45RA+ cells. Germline CDR1 reads SGHAT; CDR2 reads FQNNGV. CDR3 length: 15 residues. Trimming left V 6 bases short and J 4 bases short, with 16 bases between. The deep-level immunoSEQ assay was used. TCRdb keeps only in-frame clones here, not all; method: immunoSEQ multiplex PCR. The data show about 750,000 clones, 85% to 95% seen once. The chain combines TRBV11-2 with TRBJ2-1, with a weak D call TRBD2 (7 bases). Sequencing used naive CD8+ T cells sorted from blood. This clonotype was obtained from a young man in good health. CDR3 loop: CASRELGGGYNEQFF. In nucleotides, the CDR3 is TGTGCCAGCAGAGAACTAGGGGGGGGATACAATGAGCAGTTCTTC.